This TCR beta chain derives from a study of identical twins. The study, taken as a whole, reports: Interpretation of the results relied on cross-sectional statistical analysis and not on following the same donors. Potential partial confounding of zero-insertion analyses by invariant MAIT and iNKT cells was noted. Insertions were fewer in abundant cord blood beta clonotypes, whereas memory repertoires showed none of this pattern. For monozygotic twins, models underestimated out-of-frame TCR alpha sharing.

V was pared by 2 bases and J by 3 bases, with 6 bases between. CDR1 WNHNN and CDR2 SYGVQD come from the germline V gene (reference sequence). The CDR3 is made up of 13 amino acids. In TCRdb, the 5' RACE reads were re-called with MiXCR into one record per CDR3 protein. The table records approximately 620,000 distinct CDR3 sequences, 8.5% to 9% of them present only once. A word on this clonotype: Its antigen is as yet unknown.

This sample also belongs to another study, concerning yellow fever vaccine responses in identical twins.

The chain links TRBV10-1 to TRBJ2-3, with D unclear. The sample consisted of PBMCs. The clonotype comes from a woman aged 18-29 years in good health. The CDR3 sequence is CASSEMSTDTQYF. Here the CDR3 DNA reads TGCGCCAGCAGTGAGATGTCTACAGATACGCAGTATTTT.